This T cell receptor (beta chain) was observed in a study of blood T cells in healthy people across ages. This clonotype was counted at least ten times. Alongside a J-beta primer mix, a sample-barcoded 5' primer served in a second PCR lasting roughly 6 to 12 cycles. TCRdb re-analysed the 5' RACE reads in MiXCR, keeping a single row per CDR3 protein. The table records 1.5 million to 2 million distinct CDR3 sequences, under 30% of them present only once. Germline CDR1 reads SQVTM; CDR2 reads ANQGSEA. CDR3 length equals 11 residues. The V end lost 4 bases, the J end lost 1 base, and 4 bases lay between the germline ends.

Material: blood. This clonotype was sampled from a woman aged 25 to 39 in good health. V and J are TRBV29-1 and TRBJ1-1; D is undetermined. DNA of the CDR3: TGCAGCGTTGGCCCGAACACTGAAGCTTTCTTT. It is translated as CSVGPNTEAFF.